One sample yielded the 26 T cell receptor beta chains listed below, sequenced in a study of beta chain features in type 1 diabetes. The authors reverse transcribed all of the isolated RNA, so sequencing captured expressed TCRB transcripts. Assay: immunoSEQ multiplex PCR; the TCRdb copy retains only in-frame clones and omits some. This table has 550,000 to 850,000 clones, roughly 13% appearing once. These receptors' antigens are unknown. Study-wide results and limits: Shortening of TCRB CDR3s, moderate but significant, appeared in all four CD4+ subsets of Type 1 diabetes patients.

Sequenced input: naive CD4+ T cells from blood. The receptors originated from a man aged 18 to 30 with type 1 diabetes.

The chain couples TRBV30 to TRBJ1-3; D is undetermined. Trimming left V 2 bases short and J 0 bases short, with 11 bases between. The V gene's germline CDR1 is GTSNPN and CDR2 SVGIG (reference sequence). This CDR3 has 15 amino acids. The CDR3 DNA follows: TGTGCCTGGAGTAGGCCAGAGTTCTCTGGAAACACCATATATTTT. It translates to CAWSRPEFSGNTIYF.

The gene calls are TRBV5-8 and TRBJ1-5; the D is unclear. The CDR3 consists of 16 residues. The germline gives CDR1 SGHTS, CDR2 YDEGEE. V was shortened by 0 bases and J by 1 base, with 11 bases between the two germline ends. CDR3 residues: CASSLEPGWSNQPQHF. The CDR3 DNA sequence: TGTGCCAGCAGCTTGGAGCCGGGATGGAGCAATCAGCCCCAGCATTTT.

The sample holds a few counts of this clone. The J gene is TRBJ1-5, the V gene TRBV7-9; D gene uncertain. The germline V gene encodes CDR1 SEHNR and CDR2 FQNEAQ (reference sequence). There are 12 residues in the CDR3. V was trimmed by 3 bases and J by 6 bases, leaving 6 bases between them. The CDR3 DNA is TGTGCCAGCAGCTTGGGTCGTCAGCCCCAGCATTTT. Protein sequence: CASSLGRQPQHF.

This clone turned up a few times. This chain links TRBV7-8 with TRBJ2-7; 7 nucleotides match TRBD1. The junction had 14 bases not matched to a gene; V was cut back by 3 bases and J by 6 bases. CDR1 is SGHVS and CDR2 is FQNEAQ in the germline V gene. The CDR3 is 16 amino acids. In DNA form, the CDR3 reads TGTGCCAGCAGCTTTCGACAGGGTGTATCCTCGGTCGAGCAGTACTTC. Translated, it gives CASSFRQGVSSVEQYF.

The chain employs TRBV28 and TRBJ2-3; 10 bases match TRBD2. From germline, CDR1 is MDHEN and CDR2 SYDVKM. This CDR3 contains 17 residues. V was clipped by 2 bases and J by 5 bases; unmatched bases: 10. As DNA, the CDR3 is TGTGCCAGCAGTTTACTAGCGGGGGTCTCAGGGGAAGATACGCAGTATTTT. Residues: CASSLLAGVSGEDTQYF.

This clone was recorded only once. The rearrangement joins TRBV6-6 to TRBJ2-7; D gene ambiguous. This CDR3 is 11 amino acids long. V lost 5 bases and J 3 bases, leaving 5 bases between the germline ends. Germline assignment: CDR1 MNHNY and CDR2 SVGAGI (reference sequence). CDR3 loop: CASSDHYEQYF. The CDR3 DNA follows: TGTGCCAGCAGTGATCACTACGAGCAGTACTTC.

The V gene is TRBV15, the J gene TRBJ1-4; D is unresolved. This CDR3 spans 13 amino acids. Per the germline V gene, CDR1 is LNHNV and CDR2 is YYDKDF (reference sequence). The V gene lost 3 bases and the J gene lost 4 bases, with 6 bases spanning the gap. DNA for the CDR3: TGTGCCACCAGCAGCACCTATAATGAAAAACTGTTTTTT. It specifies CATSSTYNEKLFF. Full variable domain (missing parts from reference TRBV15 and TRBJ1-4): DAMVIQNPRYQVTQFGKPVTLSCSQTLNHNVMYWYQQKSSQAPKLLFHYYDKDFNNEADTPDNFQSRRPNTSFCFLDIRSPGLGDTAMYLCATSSTYNEKLFFGSGTQLSVL.

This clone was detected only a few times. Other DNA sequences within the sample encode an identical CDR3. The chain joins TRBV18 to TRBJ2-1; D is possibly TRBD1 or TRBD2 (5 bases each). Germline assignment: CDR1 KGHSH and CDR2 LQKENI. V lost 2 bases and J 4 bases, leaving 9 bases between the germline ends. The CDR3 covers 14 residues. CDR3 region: CASSPGTDYNEQFF. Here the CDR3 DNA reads TGTGCCAGCTCACCAGGGACGGATTACAATGAGCAGTTCTTC.

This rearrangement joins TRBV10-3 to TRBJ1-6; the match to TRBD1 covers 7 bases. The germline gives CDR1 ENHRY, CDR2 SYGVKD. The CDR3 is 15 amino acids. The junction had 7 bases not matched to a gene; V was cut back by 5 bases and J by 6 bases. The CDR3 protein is CAISLTGVGNSPLHF. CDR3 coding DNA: TGTGCCATCAGTCTTACAGGGGTTGGTAATTCACCCCTCCACTTT.

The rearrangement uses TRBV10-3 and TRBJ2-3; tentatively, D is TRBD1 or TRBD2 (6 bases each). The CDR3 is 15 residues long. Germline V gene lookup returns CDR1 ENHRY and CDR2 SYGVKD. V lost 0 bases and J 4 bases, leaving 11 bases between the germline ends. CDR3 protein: CAISESQGRSDTQYF. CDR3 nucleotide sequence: TGTGCCATCAGTGAGTCGCAGGGGAGGTCAGATACGCAGTATTTT.

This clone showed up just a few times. CDR3 protein: CAWAFGEETQYF. CDR3 DNA sequence: TGTGCCTGGGCCTTCGGGGAAGAGACCCAGTACTTC. V is TRBV30 and J is TRBJ2-5, with TRBD2 as a possible D gene (5 bases). Deletions cut 5 bases from V and 3 bases from J, with 10 bases between. CDR1 and CDR2 (germline): GTSNPN, SVGIG (reference sequence). The CDR3 is 12 amino acids.

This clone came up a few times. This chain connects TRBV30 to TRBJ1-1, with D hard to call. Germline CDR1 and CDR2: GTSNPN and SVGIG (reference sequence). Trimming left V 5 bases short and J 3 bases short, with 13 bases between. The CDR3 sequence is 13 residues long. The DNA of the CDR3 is TGTGCCTGGGGGAGGATGATCGACACTGAAGCTTTCTTT. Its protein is CAWGRMIDTEAFF. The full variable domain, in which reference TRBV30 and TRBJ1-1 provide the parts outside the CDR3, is SQTIHQWPATLVQPVGSPLSLECTVEGTSNPNLYWYRQAAGRGLQLLFYSVGIGQISSEVPQNLSASRPQDRQFILSSKKLLLSDSGFYLCAWGRMIDTEAFFGQGTRLTVV.

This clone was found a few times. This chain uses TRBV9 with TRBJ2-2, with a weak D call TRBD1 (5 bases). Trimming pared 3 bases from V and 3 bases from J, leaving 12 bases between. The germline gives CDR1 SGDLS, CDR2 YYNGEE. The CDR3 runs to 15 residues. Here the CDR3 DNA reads TGTGCCAGCAGCGCGACAGCTACCTACACCGGGGAGCTGTTTTTT. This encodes CASSATATYTGELFF.

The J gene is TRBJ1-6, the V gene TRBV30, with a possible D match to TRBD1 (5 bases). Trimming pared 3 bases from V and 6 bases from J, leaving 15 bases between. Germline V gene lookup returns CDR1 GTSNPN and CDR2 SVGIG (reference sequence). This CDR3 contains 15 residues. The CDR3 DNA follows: TGTGCCTGGAGGGACCAGGGACCTCTTAATTCACCCCTCCACTTT. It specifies CAWRDQGPLNSPLHF.

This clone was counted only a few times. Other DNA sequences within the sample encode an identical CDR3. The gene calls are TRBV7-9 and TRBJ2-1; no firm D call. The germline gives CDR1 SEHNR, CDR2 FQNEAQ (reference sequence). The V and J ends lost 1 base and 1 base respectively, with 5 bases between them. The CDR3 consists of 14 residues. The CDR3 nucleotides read TGTGCCAGCAGCTTAGTCGGGTCCTACAATGAGCAGTTCTTC. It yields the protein CASSLVGSYNEQFF.

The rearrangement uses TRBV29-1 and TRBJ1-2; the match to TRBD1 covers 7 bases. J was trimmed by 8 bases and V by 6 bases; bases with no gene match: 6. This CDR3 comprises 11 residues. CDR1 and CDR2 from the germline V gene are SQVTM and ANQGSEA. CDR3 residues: CSVTGARGYTF. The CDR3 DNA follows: TGCAGCGTCACAGGGGCAAGGGGCTACACCTTC.

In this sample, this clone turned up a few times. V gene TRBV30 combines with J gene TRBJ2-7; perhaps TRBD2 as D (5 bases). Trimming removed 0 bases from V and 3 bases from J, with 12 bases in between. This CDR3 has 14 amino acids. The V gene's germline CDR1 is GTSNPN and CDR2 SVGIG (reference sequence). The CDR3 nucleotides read TGTGCCTGGAGTGTCTCGGGTGGAGGCTACGAGCAGTACTTC. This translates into CAWSVSGGGYEQYF.

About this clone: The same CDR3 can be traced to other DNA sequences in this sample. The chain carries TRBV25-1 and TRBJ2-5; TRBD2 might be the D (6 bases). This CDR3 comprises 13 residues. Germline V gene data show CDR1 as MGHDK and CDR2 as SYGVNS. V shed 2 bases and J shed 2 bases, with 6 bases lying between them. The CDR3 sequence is CASSEGGQETQYF. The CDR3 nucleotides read TGTGCCAGCAGTGAAGGGGGGCAAGAGACCCAGTACTTC.

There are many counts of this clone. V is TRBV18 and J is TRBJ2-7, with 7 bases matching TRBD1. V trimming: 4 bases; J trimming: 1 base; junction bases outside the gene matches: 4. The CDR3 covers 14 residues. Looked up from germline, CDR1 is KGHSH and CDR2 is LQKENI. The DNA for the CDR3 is TGTGCCAGCTCACTTGGACAGGAATCCTACGAGCAGTACTTC. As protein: CASSLGQESYEQYF.

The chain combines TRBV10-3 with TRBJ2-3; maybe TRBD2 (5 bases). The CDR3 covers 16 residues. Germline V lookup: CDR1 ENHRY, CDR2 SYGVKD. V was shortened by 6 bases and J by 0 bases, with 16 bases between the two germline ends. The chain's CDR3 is CAISPGSGFSTDTQYF. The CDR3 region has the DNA TGTGCCATCAGCCCCGGTTCGGGGTTTAGCACAGATACGCAGTATTTT.

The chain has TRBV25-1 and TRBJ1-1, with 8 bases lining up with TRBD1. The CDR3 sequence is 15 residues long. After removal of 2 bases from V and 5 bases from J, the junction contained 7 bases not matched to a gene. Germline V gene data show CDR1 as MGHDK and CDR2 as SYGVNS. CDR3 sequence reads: CASSERAGGGTEAFF. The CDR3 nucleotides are TGTGCCAGCAGTGAAAGGGCAGGGGGCGGAACTGAAGCTTTCTTT.

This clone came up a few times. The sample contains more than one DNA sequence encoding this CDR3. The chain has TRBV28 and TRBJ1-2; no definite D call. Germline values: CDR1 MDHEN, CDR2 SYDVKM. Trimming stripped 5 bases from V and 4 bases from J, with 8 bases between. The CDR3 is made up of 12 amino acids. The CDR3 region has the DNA TGTGCCAGCAGTCCGGGAGGCTATGGCTACACCTTC. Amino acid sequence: CASSPGGYGYTF.

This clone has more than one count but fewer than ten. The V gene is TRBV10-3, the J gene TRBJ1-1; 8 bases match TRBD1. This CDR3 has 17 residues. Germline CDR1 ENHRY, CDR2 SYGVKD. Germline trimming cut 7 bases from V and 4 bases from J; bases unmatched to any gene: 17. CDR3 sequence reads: CAITRDRGLVGGTEAFF. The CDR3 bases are TGTGCCATCACCCGAGACAGGGGCTTAGTGGGCGGCACTGAAGCTTTCTTT.

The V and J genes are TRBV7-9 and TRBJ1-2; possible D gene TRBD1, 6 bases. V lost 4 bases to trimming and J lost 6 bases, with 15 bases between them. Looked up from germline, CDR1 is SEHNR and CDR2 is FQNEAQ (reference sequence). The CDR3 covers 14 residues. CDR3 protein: CASSSSYRANGYTF. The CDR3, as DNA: TGTGCCAGCAGCTCGAGTTACAGGGCTAATGGCTACACCTTC.

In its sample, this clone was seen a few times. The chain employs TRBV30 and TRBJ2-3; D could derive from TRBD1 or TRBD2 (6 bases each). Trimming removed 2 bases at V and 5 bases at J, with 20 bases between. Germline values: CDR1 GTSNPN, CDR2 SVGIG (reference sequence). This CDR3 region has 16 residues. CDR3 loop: CAWSNRGPTSGDTQYF. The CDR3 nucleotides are TGTGCCTGGAGTAACCGGGGGCCTACCTCAGGAGATACGCAGTATTTT.

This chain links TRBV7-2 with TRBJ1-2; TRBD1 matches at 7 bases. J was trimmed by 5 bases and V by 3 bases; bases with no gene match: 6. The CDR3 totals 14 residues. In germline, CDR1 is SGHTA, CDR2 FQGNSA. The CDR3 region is CASSFTGQKYGYTF. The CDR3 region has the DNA TGTGCCAGCAGCTTTACGGGACAGAAATATGGCTACACCTTC.